A selection of T cell receptor beta chains follows, all from one sample in a study of molecular identifiers for immune sequencing clone quantification. In TCRdb, the PCR reads were re-called with MiXCR into one record per CDR3 protein. The table lists around 460,000 distinct CDR3 sequences, 25% of them singletons. The sequenced sample consisted of naive CD8+ T cells from blood, with Jurkat cell RNA spiked in. The source is a human donor in good health. Some libraries in this study had Jurkat cell RNA spiked in. The CDR3 runs from the conserved cysteine through the conserved F or W. A D gene is named only where the DNA matches it firmly. Clone size appears in some rows only: once, few, many, or a class for an expanded clone.

D: .; J: TRBJ2-6; V: TRBV4-2; size: few; DNA: TGTGCCAGCAGCCAAGGGTTCTCTGGGGCCAACGTCCTGACTTTC; CDR3: CASSQGFSGANVLTF
D: .; J: TRBJ1-2; V: TRBV4-1; size: .; DNA: TGCGCCAGCAGCCCCGCCGGTGTCAGTAACTATGGCTACACCTTC; CDR3: CASSPAGVSNYGYTF
D: TRBD2; J: TRBJ2-7; V: TRBV5-4; size: many; DNA: TGTGCCAGCAGCTTTAGCGGGGGGGCCAAATACGAGCAGTACTTC; CDR3: CASSFSGGAKYEQYF
D: .; J: TRBJ2-7; V: TRBV19; size: .; DNA: TGTGCCAGTAGTATCCGGCAATCCTACGAGCAGTACTTC; CDR3: CASSIRQSYEQYF
D: .; J: TRBJ2-3; V: TRBV10-3; size: .; DNA: TGTGCCATCAGTCAAGGGACGCGCACAGATACGCAGTATTTT; CDR3: CAISQGTRTDTQYF
D: .; J: TRBJ2-3; V: TRBV7-9; size: many; DNA: TGTGCCAGCAGCTTAGTCTCGGGTAATGGAGATACGCAGTATTTT; CDR3: CASSLVSGNGDTQYF
D: .; J: TRBJ1-1; V: TRBV19; size: few; DNA: TGTGCCAGTAGTGAGGTCAGCGACACTGAAGCTTTCTTT; CDR3: CASSEVSDTEAFF
D: TRBD2; J: TRBJ2-1; V: TRBV6-1; size: few; DNA: TGTGCCAGCAGTGACTTGCTGGGGACTAGCGGATACAATGAGCAGTTCTTC; CDR3: CASSDLLGTSGYNEQFF
D: .; J: TRBJ1-2; V: TRBV29-1; size: many; DNA: TGCAGCGTTGTCGAGGGTAGTAGCTATGGCTACACCTTC; CDR3: CSVVEGSSYGYTF
D: .; J: TRBJ2-5; V: TRBV10-3; size: few; DNA: TGTGCCATCAAACCAACAGACTCCGAAGAGACCCAGTACTTC; CDR3: CAIKPTDSEETQYF
D: .; J: TRBJ1-4; V: TRBV15; size: few; DNA: TGTGCCACCAGCCAGCGGGGTGGTGAAAAACTGTTTTTT; CDR3: CATSQRGGEKLFF
D: TRBD1; J: TRBJ1-3; V: TRBV12-3/TRBV12-4; size: .; DNA: TGTGCCAGCAGTTTGGACAGGGGAGGCGAAAACACCATATATTTT; CDR3: CASSLDRGGENTIYF
D: .; J: TRBJ2-2; V: TRBV5-3; size: .; DNA: TGTGCCAGCAGCCTGGTACAGCCGGACACCGGGGAGCTGTTTTTT; CDR3: CASSLVQPDTGELFF
D: TRBD1; J: TRBJ2-3; V: TRBV4-3; size: many; DNA: TGCGCCAGCAGCCAGGACAGGGGGAGGGTTGCAGATACGCAGTATTTT; CDR3: CASSQDRGRVADTQYF
D: .; J: TRBJ2-7; V: TRBV6-5; size: .; DNA: TGTGCCAGCAGTCCTCCCAACTACGAGCAGTACTTC; CDR3: CASSPPNYEQYF
D: .; J: TRBJ2-2; V: TRBV12-3/TRBV12-4; size: .; DNA: TGTGCCAGCAGTGGAATCCCCGGGGAGCTGTTTTTT; CDR3: CASSGIPGELFF
D: .; J: TRBJ2-7; V: TRBV28; size: few; DNA: TGTGCCAGCAGTTTAAGGACAGAGGTGTCGGCCGAGCAGTACTTC; CDR3: CASSLRTEVSAEQYF
D: .; J: TRBJ1-5; V: TRBV27; size: few; DNA: TGTGCCAGCAGTTACCGGGGAAGGAATCAGCCCCAGCATTTT; CDR3: CASSYRGRNQPQHF
D: TRBD2; J: TRBJ2-3; V: TRBV20-1; size: few; DNA: TGCAGTGCTAGAGACCGGACTAGCGGGGGCCCCACAGATACGCAGTATTTT; CDR3: CSARDRTSGGPTDTQYF
D: .; J: TRBJ1-5; V: TRBV28; size: .; DNA: TGTGCCAGCTACCTGTTGGGGCACAATCAGCCCCAGCATTTT; CDR3: CASYLLGHNQPQHF
D: .; J: TRBJ2-7; V: TRBV9; size: .; DNA: TGTGCCAGCAGCGCCCGGGACTGCACCTACGAGCAGTACTTC; CDR3: CASSARDCTYEQYF
D: .; J: TRBJ1-2; V: TRBV12-3/TRBV12-4; size: few; DNA: TGTGCCAGCTGTTTAGCTGAGACAGCGTATGGCTACACCTTC; CDR3: CASCLAETAYGYTF
D: TRBD1; J: TRBJ2-4; V: TRBV5-3; size: few; DNA: TGTGCCAGCAGCATACCGACAGGGGTTGAAAACATTCAGTACTTC; CDR3: CASSIPTGVENIQYF
D: TRBD2; J: TRBJ2-1; V: TRBV24-1; size: few; DNA: TGTGCCACCAGTGATTGGATAGCGGGAGAGGCCTACAATGAGCAGTTCTTC; CDR3: CATSDWIAGEAYNEQFF
D: .; J: TRBJ2-5; V: TRBV19; size: .; DNA: TGTGCCAGTAGCCCATCGACAGAGCACCAAGAGACCCAGTACTTC; CDR3: CASSPSTEHQETQYF
D: .; J: TRBJ2-1; V: TRBV19; size: few; DNA: TGTGCCAGTATGAGCAGGGGATACAATGAGCAGTTCTTC; CDR3: CASMSRGYNEQFF
D: .; J: TRBJ1-5; V: TRBV11-2; size: few; DNA: TGTGCCAGCAGCTTGACAGGTTACAATCAGCCCCAGCATTTT; CDR3: CASSLTGYNQPQHF
D: .; J: TRBJ2-1; V: TRBV20-1; size: many; DNA: TGCAGTGCTAGAGATGAGACGGGGATCCCGCACGATGAGCAGTTCTTC; CDR3: CSARDETGIPHDEQFF
D: .; J: TRBJ2-1; V: TRBV28; size: .; DNA: TGTGCCAGCACCACTCCTCGAACCTCCTACAATGCGCAGTTCTTC; CDR3: CASTTPRTSYNAQFF
D: .; J: TRBJ1-4; V: TRBV7-2; size: few; DNA: TGTGCCAGCAGCTTAGGGCGTGGGCTAAATGAAAAACTGTTTTTT; CDR3: CASSLGRGLNEKLFF
D: .; J: TRBJ2-3; V: TRBV13; size: .; DNA: TGTGCCAGCAGCCAAACGGCCGGCACAGATACGCAGTATTTT; CDR3: CASSQTAGTDTQYF
D: TRBD1; J: TRBJ2-1; V: TRBV11-2; size: .; DNA: TGTGCCAGCAGCTTAGATTGGTCGGACAGGGGGCAACTCAGCTCCTACAATGAGCAGTTCTTC; CDR3: CASSLDWSDRGQLSSYNEQFF
D: .; J: TRBJ2-7; V: TRBV20-1; size: few; DNA: TGCAGTGCTAGAGCAGGTAGGGACTACGAGCAGTACTTC; CDR3: CSARAGRDYEQYF
D: .; J: TRBJ2-2; V: TRBV27; size: few; DNA: TGTGCCAGCAGTCCTCGCCCCTCCGGGCCCCCCGCCGGGGAGCTGTTTTTT; CDR3: CASSPRPSGPPAGELFF
D: .; J: TRBJ1-4; V: TRBV7-9; size: few; DNA: TGTGCCAGCAGCTTAGATCTGGCCGGAGAAAATGAAAAACTGTTTTTT; CDR3: CASSLDLAGENEKLFF
D: .; J: TRBJ2-5; V: TRBV9; size: few; DNA: TGTGCCAGCAGCGTGGAGGATACAGGACGTGGGGAGACCCAGTACTTC; CDR3: CASSVEDTGRGETQYF
D: .; J: TRBJ2-7; V: TRBV5-6; size: .; DNA: TGTGCCAGCAGCTCCGTCGGACTCCCCAGCTCCTACGGGCAGTACTTC; CDR3: CASSSVGLPSSYGQYF
D: .; J: TRBJ1-1; V: TRBV28; size: .; DNA: TGTGCCAGCAGTTTGTCCTTAGATCGTTCGGACACTGCCGCTTTCTTT; CDR3: CASSLSLDRSDTAAFF
D: .; J: TRBJ2-1; V: TRBV5-5; size: many; DNA: TGTGCCAGCAGAACGGACTCGAGCTCCTACAATGAGCAGTTCTTC; CDR3: CASRTDSSSYNEQFF
D: .; J: TRBJ2-7; V: TRBV5-1; size: few; DNA: .; CDR3: CASSLGMGVVYEQYF
D: .; J: TRBJ2-3; V: TRBV15; size: many; DNA: TGTGCCACCAGCAGCGGGATCACAGATACGCAGTATTTT; CDR3: CATSSGITDTQYF
D: TRBD2; J: TRBJ2-2; V: TRBV19; size: few; DNA: TGTGCCAGTAGTACCACTAGCGGGAGTTTTACCGGGGAGCTGTTTTTT; CDR3: CASSTTSGSFTGELFF
D: TRBD1; J: TRBJ1-5; V: TRBV28; size: many; DNA: TGTGCCAGCAGTTCACCCGGAGCCGGGACAGGGGCCCCGGCCCAGCATTTT; CDR3: CASSSPGAGTGAPAQHF
D: TRBD1; J: TRBJ1-1; V: TRBV28; size: few; DNA: TGTGCCAGCAGTATTACAGGGGGGTCAGAAGCTTTCTTT; CDR3: CASSITGGSEAFF
D: .; J: TRBJ2-7; V: TRBV10-3; size: .; DNA: TGTGCCATCAGTGAGGCCGGGGAAACCTACGAGCAGTACTTC; CDR3: CAISEAGETYEQYF
D: .; J: TRBJ1-2; V: TRBV6-2/TRBV6-3; size: few; DNA: TGTGCCAGCAGTTACGCGAACCCTAACTATGGCTACACCTTC; CDR3: CASSYANPNYGYTF
D: .; J: TRBJ2-3; V: TRBV30; size: many; DNA: TGTGCCTGGAGCGAAGTCACAGATACGCAGTATTTT; CDR3: CAWSEVTDTQYF
D: .; J: TRBJ2-2; V: TRBV27; size: .; DNA: TGTGCCAGCAGTTTATCTGGAGGGCCTGGAACCGGGGAGCTGTTTTTT; CDR3: CASSLSGGPGTGELFF
D: .; J: TRBJ2-7; V: TRBV6-1; size: .; DNA: TGTGCCAGCAAGGTACTGCACGGAAACTACGAGCAGTACTTC; CDR3: CASKVLHGNYEQYF
D: .; J: TRBJ2-7; V: TRBV4-1; size: .; DNA: TGCGCCAGCAGCCAAGTAAGGGGCCGGGAGCAGTACTTC; CDR3: CASSQVRGREQYF
D: TRBD2; J: TRBJ2-7; V: TRBV7-9; size: .; DNA: TGTGCCAGCACCTTCCGGGACTACAGCTCCTACGAGCAGTACTTC; CDR3: CASTFRDYSSYEQYF
D: .; J: TRBJ1-1; V: TRBV27; size: few; DNA: TGTGCCAGCAGTTTATTTATGAACACTGAAGCTTTCTTT; CDR3: CASSLFMNTEAFF
D: .; J: TRBJ1-1; V: TRBV4-3; size: .; DNA: TGCGCCAGCAGCCAAGGAACGGAGTATGAAGCTTTCTTT; CDR3: CASSQGTEYEAFF
D: TRBD2; J: TRBJ2-7; V: TRBV18; size: .; DNA: TGTGCCAGCTCACCCTGGACTAGCGGGGCAACCTACGAGCAGTACTTC; CDR3: CASSPWTSGATYEQYF
D: .; J: TRBJ1-5; V: TRBV19; size: few; DNA: TGTGCCAGTAGTATCGGGCAGCCTCATCAGCCCCAGCATTTT; CDR3: CASSIGQPHQPQHF
D: .; J: TRBJ2-5; V: TRBV9; size: few; DNA: TGTGCCAGCAGCGTTGACATACTACAAGAGGCCCAGTACTTC; CDR3: CASSVDILQEAQYF
D: .; J: TRBJ2-3; V: TRBV7-3; size: once; DNA: TGTGCCAGCAGCTTTTGTGGCTTAAACACAGATACGCAGTATTTT; CDR3: CASSFCGLNTDTQYF
D: TRBD2; J: TRBJ2-3; V: TRBV7-2; size: .; DNA: TGTGCCAGCAGCTCGGGGCTTAGCGGGTCGACAGATACGCCGTATTTT; CDR3: CASSSGLSGSTDTPYF
D: .; J: TRBJ1-5; V: TRBV4-2; size: .; DNA: TGTGCCAGCAGCCAAGTGGGGGCTAGCAATCAGCCCCAGCATTTT; CDR3: CASSQVGASNQPQHF
D: .; J: TRBJ2-5; V: TRBV6-2/TRBV6-3; size: few; DNA: TGTGCCAGCACTTACTTCAGGGCCCAAGAGACCCAGTACTTC; CDR3: CASTYFRAQETQYF